The 23 T cell receptor beta chains presented below share a single source sample, sequenced in a study of blood T cells in healthy people across ages. Combining a sample-barcoded 5' primer with a J-beta primer mix, a second PCR ran for about 7 to 12 cycles. One entry per CDR3 protein, called by TCRdb with MiXCR from the 5' RACE reads. The profile covers approximately 2,000,000 distinct CDR3 sequences, with around 40% appearing a single time and 23% taken by the ten largest. Sequencing was carried out using blood. These receptors came from a human donor in good health.

This clonotype appeared many times. This chain joins TRBV5-5 and TRBJ2-3; 9 bases agree with TRBD1. CDR1 and CDR2 (germline): SGHKS, YYEKEE (reference sequence). CDR3 length equals 12 residues. V lost 1 base, J lost 12 bases, and 3 bases stayed unmatched. This chain's CDR3 is CASSLWGQGQYF. The CDR3, as DNA: TGTGCCAGCAGCTTGTGGGGACAGGGTCAGTATTTT.

The chain is built from TRBV27 and TRBJ1-2, with 8 bases fitting TRBD1. With V trimmed by 2 bases and J by 4 bases, 15 bases remained unmatched. The CDR3 totals 18 residues. CDR1 and CDR2 (germline): MNHEY, SMNVEV (reference sequence). The DNA for the CDR3 is TGTGCCAGCAGTTTACGACCATTCCCAGGGGGCTATGGCTATGGCTACACCTTC. This translates into CASSLRPFPGGYGYGYTF.

This clonotype was detected once. This chain joins TRBV7-2 and TRBJ2-6, with a tentative D call TRBD1 (5 bases). Germline V lookup: CDR1 SGHTA, CDR2 FQGNSA. CDR3 length: 13 amino acids. The CDR3 protein is CVLRVSGANVLTF. CDR3 DNA: TGTGTCCTCAGGGTCTCTGGGGCCAACGTCCTGACTTTC.

This chain connects TRBV4-3 to TRBJ1-1, with D possibly TRBD1 on 6 matching bases. V was cut by 5 bases and J by 3 bases, with 16 bases left in between. The CDR3 covers 15 residues. The V gene's germline CDR1 is LGHNA and CDR2 YSLEER. The CDR3: CASSSLSGGHTEAFF. CDR3 bases: TGCGCCAGCAGCTCCCTCTCTGGGGGCCACACTGAAGCTTTCTTT.

The gene calls are TRBV18 and TRBJ2-4; 7 nucleotides agree with TRBD1. Near its end, the DNA agrees better with TRBJ2-7, so the J call may be wrong. The length of the CDR3 is 19 residues. CDR1 and CDR2 from the germline V gene are KGHSH and LQKENI. The CDR3 reads CASSRNRDSPNPKNHEQYF. The CDR3 DNA is TGTGCCAGCTCTCGTAACCGGGACAGTCCCAACCCTAAGAACCACGAGCAGTACTTC.

This clonotype has a handful of counts. The chain joins TRBV12-3 or TRBV12-4 to TRBJ1-6; 7 nucleotides agree with TRBD1. Trimming took 1 base from V and 14 from J; bases not matched to a gene: 11. CDR3 length equals 15 residues. Here the CDR3 DNA reads TGTGCCAGCAGTTTAGATCCGCCCCCAGGGGGGTCCCTCCACTTT. This codes for CASSLDPPPGGSLHF.

J is TRBJ2-6 and V is TRBV7-2, with TRBD1 matching 10 bases. Germline loops: CDR1 SGHTA, CDR2 FQGNSA. With V trimmed by 3 bases and J by 4 bases, 6 bases remained unmatched. This CDR3 spans 17 amino acids. The CDR3 here is CASSLGQGISGANVLTF. In nucleotides, the CDR3 is TGTGCCAGCAGCTTGGGACAGGGGATATCCGGGGCCAACGTCCTGACTTTC.

The chain employs TRBV20-1 and TRBJ2-1, with 11 bases matching TRBD1. The germline gives CDR1 DFQATT, CDR2 SNEGSKA (reference sequence). CDR3 length equals 14 residues. J lost 3 bases, V lost 5 bases, and 3 bases had no gene match. In DNA, the CDR3 is TGCAGTGCTGCCGGGACAGGGGGCTACAATGAGCAGTTCTTC. Protein sequence: CSAAGTGGYNEQFF.

This clonotype appeared a few times. V is TRBV10-3 and J is TRBJ2-3, with 7 bases identical to TRBD2. The CDR3 loop spans 15 amino acids. V lost 6 bases to trimming and J lost 2 bases; unmatched junction nucleotides: 8. The V gene's germline CDR1 is ENHRY and CDR2 SYGVKD. The CDR3 DNA reads TGTGCCATCAGGAACGGGACTACTAACACAGATACGCAGTATTTT. The encoded protein is CAIRNGTTNTDTQYF.

In this sample, this clonotype turned up a few times. This chain uses TRBV5-6 with TRBJ1-2, with D uncertain. The CDR3 length is 15 residues. CDR1 SGHDT and CDR2 YYEEEE come from the germline V gene. Trimming cost V 0 bases and J 5 bases, with 14 bases left between them. The CDR3 region has the DNA TGTGCCAGCAGCTTGGGCCCCGGGAATTCATATGGCTACACCTTC. Its translation is CASSLGPGNSYGYTF.

The CDR3 here is CASSFTPPRQPHYGYTF. The CDR3 region has the DNA TGTGCCAGCAGCTTCACTCCACCTCGACAGCCCCACTATGGCTACACCTTC. The gene calls are TRBV7-2 and TRBJ1-2; TRBD1 might be the D (5 bases). CDR3 length equals 17 residues. Germline values: CDR1 SGHTA, CDR2 FQGNSA. The V end lost 3 bases, the J end lost 3 bases, and 20 bases lay between the germline ends.

A few counts support this clonotype. This rearrangement joins TRBV10-2 to TRBJ1-1, with 9 nucleotides matching TRBD1. CDR1 and CDR2 from the germline V gene are WSHSY and SAAADI. The CDR3 is 13 amino acids. V shed 5 bases and J 11 bases; nucleotides not matched to a gene: 9. CDR3: CASSNGGTGRAFF. In nucleotides, the CDR3 is TGCGCCAGCAGTAACGGCGGGACAGGGCGGGCTTTCTTT.

This clonotype was picked up a small number of times. The chain uses TRBV12-3 or TRBV12-4 and TRBJ2-5; 9 nucleotides agree with TRBD2. V dropped 3 bases and J dropped 5; count of bases not matched to a gene: 4. The CDR3 totals 14 residues. Here the CDR3 DNA reads TGTGCCAGCAGTTTGGCGGGGGGGCATGAGACCCAGTACTTC. It specifies CASSLAGGHETQYF.

This clonotype was observed a handful of times. The chain couples TRBV28 to TRBJ2-5; D tentatively fits TRBD1 or TRBD2 (7 bases each). Gene TRBJ2-7 matches the end of the DNA better, so the J call may be wrong. The CDR3 loop spans 15 amino acids. Looked up from germline, CDR1 is MDHEN and CDR2 is SYDVKM. CDR3 in DNA: TGTGCCATCCACGGGGGGACAGAGTCTACCTACGAGCAGTACTTC. Protein sequence: CAIHGGTESTYEQYF.

J is TRBJ2-1 and V is TRBV6-2 or TRBV6-3; D is unresolved. This CDR3 has 11 residues. CDR1 MNHEY and CDR2 SVGEGT come from the germline V gene. With 5 bases removed from V and 10 bases from J, the gap between germline ends came to 9 bases. This CDR3 is CASSPLEEQFF. In DNA, the CDR3 is TGTGCCAGCAGTCCGCTGGAAGAGCAGTTCTTC.

V and J are TRBV5-1 and TRBJ1-1, with TRBD1 matching 9 bases. V dropped 0 bases and J dropped 7; count of bases not matched to a gene: 7. This CDR3 contains 15 residues. Germline CDR1 is SGHRS and CDR2 is YFSETQ. The CDR3 bases are TGCGCCAGCAGCTTGGTAATTCGGACAGGGGATGAAGCTTTCTTT. Protein product: CASSLVIRTGDEAFF. The complete variable domain, with remaining parts taken from reference TRBV5-1 and TRBJ1-1, reads KAGVTQTPRYLIKTRGQQVTLSCSPISGHRSVSWYQQTPGQGLQFLFEYFSETQRNKGNFPGRFSGRQFSNSRSEMNVSTLELGDSALYLCASSLVIRTGDEAFFGQGTRLTVV.

The chain uses TRBV9 and TRBJ2-5; 8 nucleotides line up with TRBD2. CDR3 length: 15 residues. The trim removed 3 bases at V and 11 bases at J, leaving 15 bases unmatched. Germline assignment: CDR1 SGDLS and CDR2 YYNGEE. CDR3 residues: CASSAGGLGANEQYF. For the CDR3, the DNA is TGTGCCAGCAGCGCGGGGGGACTAGGGGCCAATGAGCAGTACTTC.

This clonotype has only a few counts. The chain uses TRBV29-1 and TRBJ1-1; perhaps TRBD1 as D (6 bases). The V and J ends lost 6 bases and 4 bases respectively, with 12 bases between them. The germline V gene has CDR1 SQVTM and CDR2 ANQGSEA. This CDR3 region has 12 residues. Here the CDR3 reads CSVQDSPTEAFF. DNA for the CDR3: TGCAGCGTACAGGACAGCCCCACTGAAGCTTTCTTT. Full variable domain (rest looked up from reference TRBV29-1 and TRBJ1-1): SAVISQKPSRDICQRGTSLTIQCQVDSQVTMMFWYRQQPGQSLTLIATANQGSEATYESGFVIDKFPISRPNLTFSTLTVSNMSPEDSSIYLCSVQDSPTEAFFGQGTRLTVV.

This clonotype was seen a handful of times. The rearrangement joins TRBV5-1 to TRBJ2-1; D unclear. V was cut by 1 base and J by 10 bases, with 9 bases left in between. The CDR3 extends over 12 amino acids. Germline CDR1 reads SGHRS; CDR2 reads YFSETQ. This CDR3 reads CASSLIGIEQFF. The CDR3 bases are TGCGCCAGCAGCTTGATAGGTATAGAGCAGTTCTTC.

This clonotype was detected a few times. The chain recombines TRBV4-1 with TRBJ2-7; TRBD2 matches at 11 bases. The DNA end is a closer match to TRBJ2-5, so the J assignment may be wrong. The CDR3 length is 18 residues. The germline gives CDR1 MGHRA, CDR2 YSYEKL. In DNA, the CDR3 is TGCGCCAGCAGCCTAAGGGTTGGGCTCGGGACTAGCGGTGAGACCCAGTACTTC. This codes for CASSLRVGLGTSGETQYF.

This chain joins TRBV9 and TRBJ2-7, with D uncertain. This CDR3 region has 14 residues. Deletions cut 0 bases from V and 5 bases from J, with 12 bases between. Germline V gives CDR1 SGDLS, CDR2 YYNGEE. As DNA, the CDR3 is TGTGCCAGCAGCGTAGAGCTTTTAGGCCACGAGCAGTACTTC. Protein: CASSVELLGHEQYF. The complete variable domain, with remaining parts taken from reference TRBV9 and TRBJ2-7, reads DSGVTQTPKHLITATGQRVTLRCSPRSGDLSVYWYQQSLDQGLQFLIQYYNGEERAKGNILERFSAQQFPDLHSELNLSSLELGDSALYFCASSVELLGHEQYFGPGTRLTVT.

This chain links TRBV12-3 or TRBV12-4 with TRBJ1-6; TRBD1 matches 11 bases. This CDR3 is 17 amino acids long. J lost 0 bases, V lost 6 bases, and 4 bases had no gene match. The CDR3: CASRWTGGASYNSPLHF. The CDR3, as DNA: TGTGCCAGCAGGTGGACAGGGGGCGCCTCCTATAATTCACCCCTCCACTTT.

The V call is TRBV29-1, the J call TRBJ2-5, with no clear D. The J call could be wrong; TRBJ2-7 is a better fit for the DNA end. This CDR3 has 12 residues. In germline, CDR1 is SQVTM, CDR2 ANQGSEA. This CDR3 reads CSVEDSSDEQYF. In nucleotides, the CDR3 is TGCAGCGTTGAAGATAGCTCGGACGAGCAGTACTTC.